Given below is one TCR beta chain in context. Its antigen is unknown. This entry is derived from a study of T cells expressing NK-cell markers. Across the study: Seven of eight sequenced donors tested HCMV-seropositive; one tested seronegative. Study-wide findings and caveats: Clarity on HCMV specificity was lacking for the expanded NKG2C+ T cell clones. Once again these clonotypes came out on top in the CD3+CD56-NKG2C+ fraction of a few donors.

CDR3 length: 13 residues. CDR1 is SGHVS and CDR2 is FQNEAQ in the germline V gene. Generation of TCR beta cDNA was performed by 5'RACE template switching incorporating UMIs. TCRdb re-called the 5' RACE reads; every CDR3 protein appears as one record, without DNA. The table counts about 170,000 distinct CDR3 sequences; 20% to 25% lies in the top ten. Sequenced input: blood T cells: a sorted CD56 or NKG2C T cell subset, CD4+ or CD8+ T cells, or bulk PBMC T cells (not recorded which). The chain employs TRBV7-8 and TRBJ2-7. The receptor's source is a man between 18 and 69 years old in good health. The CDR3 reads CASSLMTGYEQYF.